This T cell receptor beta chain originates from a study of shared clonotypes between healthy human individuals (dated by TCRdb to 2018 to 2020). For the study in its entirety: The cohort comprised a couple of women and a few men aged 18 to 49 years. To estimate repertoire size and how much clonotypes are shared between individuals, the study performed deep sequencing of blood TCR repertoires from a few healthy adults. To increase sequencing depth and limit assay-specific biases, TCR repertoire library preparation and sequencing were carried out by different laboratories using diverse techniques. Leukapheresis yielded between about 0.85 and 10 billion PBMCs per donor. For each donor, CD4 naive and CD4 memory were each given three plates, CD8 naive was given two plates, and CD8 memory was given one plate.

CD8 naive samples were obtained by positive selection for CCR7 among CD45RO-negative cells, yielding a CD45RA+CCR7+ population from which TemRA cells were excluded. The donors were healthy, HIV-negative adults with no recently reported acute infections or vaccinations. Every donor was a Caucasian adult residing in Nashville, Tennessee, USA. Blood was obtained by leukapheresis, after which PBMCs were separated by Ficoll-Histopaque density gradient centrifugation and cryopreserved in liquid nitrogen vapor phase. Analytical flow cytometry was used to check the purity and quantity of each magnetically sorted T cell population. From each sorted fraction, genomic DNA was isolated and quantified by UV absorbance on a Nanodrop 2000c. V has 6 bases trimmed and J has 4 bases trimmed; junction bases matching no gene number 8. The CDR3 measures 15 amino acids from cysteine to phenylalanine. Only CDR3 DNA remains: 45 bases, in frame from the first base. For CDR1 and CDR2, the germline V gene (reference sequence) lists LNHNV and YYDKDF.

TCR CDR3 regions were amplified from genomic DNA by multiplex PCR using the deep immunoSEQ assay. For each cell subset, the extracted genomic DNA was distributed evenly across all wells of several immunoSEQ 96-well plates, and each plate served as one replicate. For sorted subsets, 150 to 250 ng genomic DNA, equal to about 30,000 T cell genomes, was loaded into each replicate PCR. The purified libraries were quantified using a Qubit 3.0 fluorometer, sized with a Bioanalyzer 2100, and then quantified again using the KAPA Library Quantification kit. Each immunoSEQ 96-well plate was sequenced on its own single-read 150-cycle Illumina NextSeq 550 flow cell. In the paper's pipeline: Because only junctional sequences without quality scores were contained in the immunoSEQ output, filtering matching that applied to full-length reads could not be performed. Sequences were annotated with PyIR, a Python wrapper for IgBLAST v1.9, and V/J genes and CDR3 were assigned using IMGT germline references. Reads with weak V/J assignments (E-value above 1e-6), missing CDR3, stop codons, out-of-frame junctions, or ambiguous translated residues were removed. V3J clonotypes were defined as sequences sharing an identical inferred V gene, J gene, and CDR3 amino acid sequence. Percentage overlap between repertoires was calculated by dividing the number of shared unique clonotypes by the size of the smaller repertoire. Richness of each repertoire was evaluated using RTK rarefaction, the Chao1 estimator, and Recon v2.1 estimates of unobserved clonotypes. Generation probabilities were computed with OLGA for all TCRbeta clonotypes obtained by the gDNA method from a few donors. The table was pulled from immuneACCESS by TCRdb, which kept in-frame rearrangements only. Such tables lose some clones; where checked, under half of the loss comes from unresolved V genes, and the rest has no known cause. V and J calls and clone size follow that table, whereas D and trimming were derived from the DNA. The sample table lists roughly 2 million clones, approximately 94% of them with a count of one. Of the sample, 0.9% to 1.3% is held by the ten largest clones.

The study at large found these results: Only blood was sampled, and tissue TCR repertoires likely differ from those in blood. Because the study included a small number of donors, the genetic and exposure-history diversity represented was limited. Larger estimated clonotype richness was generally found for naive subsets than for memory subsets. Pairwise subsampling led to the expectation that sequencing depth would affect the degree of clonotype sharing among donors. Higher generation probabilities were observed for clonotypes shared by all four sorted-subset donors than for non-shared clonotypes. About 5% of naive CD4, 3.5% of naive CD8, 2.3% of memory CD4, and about 0.4% of memory CD8 clonotypes were shared across several donors. Rarefaction of sorted-subset datasets indicated incomplete sequencing despite the large sequencing depth.

As regards this clone: Its binding antigen is unknown. The sample holds no much larger clone one base away, and base qualities are not on file.

The chain couples TRBV15 to TRBJ1-4; 7 central bases correspond to TRBD1. The TCR comes from a man aged 18 to 30 in good health. Source material: naive CD8+ T cells sorted from blood. The cell subset or site label, as the study defines it: CD45RA+CCR7+. The DNA reads as follows: TGTGCCACCAGTCCCTTCGGGACAGATAATGAAAAACTGTTTTTT. Its protein product is CATSPFGTDNEKLFF.